This entry describes one T cell receptor (beta chain). The sample originates from a study of shared clonotypes between healthy human individuals. The CDR3 is made up of 14 amino acids. CD45RO-negative, CCR7-selected cells formed the naive CD8 fraction, which excluded terminally differentiated effector memory CD45RA+ cells. Only in-frame clones appear in the TCRdb table, and some are missing; sequencing was by immunoSEQ multiplex PCR. The data show around 600,000 clones, approximately 95% seen once. V gene TRBV12-1 combines with J gene TRBJ2-1; the D call in the table, TRBD2, was not verified against the DNA. TRBV12-1 is tagged as a pseudogene. The TCR was taken from a woman aged 30 to 39 in good health. Material: naive CD8+ T cells sorted from blood. The CDR3: CASSLRGRVNEQFF. The CDR3, as DNA: TGTGCCAGCAGCTTGCGGGGGAGGGTCAATGAGCAGTTCTTC.